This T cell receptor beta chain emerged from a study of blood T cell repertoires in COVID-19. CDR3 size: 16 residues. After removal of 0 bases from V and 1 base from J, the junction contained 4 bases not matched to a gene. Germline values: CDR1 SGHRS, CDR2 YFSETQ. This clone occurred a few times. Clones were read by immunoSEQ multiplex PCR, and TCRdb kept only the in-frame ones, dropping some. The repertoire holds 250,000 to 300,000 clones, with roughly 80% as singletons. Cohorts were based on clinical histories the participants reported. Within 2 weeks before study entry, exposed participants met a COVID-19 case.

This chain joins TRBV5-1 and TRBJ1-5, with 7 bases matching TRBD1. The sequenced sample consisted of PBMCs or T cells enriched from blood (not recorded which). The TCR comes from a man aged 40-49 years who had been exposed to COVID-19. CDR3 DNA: TGCGCCAGCAGCTTGGGACAGGGCAACAGCAATCAGCCCCAGCATTTT. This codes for CASSLGQGNSNQPQHF.